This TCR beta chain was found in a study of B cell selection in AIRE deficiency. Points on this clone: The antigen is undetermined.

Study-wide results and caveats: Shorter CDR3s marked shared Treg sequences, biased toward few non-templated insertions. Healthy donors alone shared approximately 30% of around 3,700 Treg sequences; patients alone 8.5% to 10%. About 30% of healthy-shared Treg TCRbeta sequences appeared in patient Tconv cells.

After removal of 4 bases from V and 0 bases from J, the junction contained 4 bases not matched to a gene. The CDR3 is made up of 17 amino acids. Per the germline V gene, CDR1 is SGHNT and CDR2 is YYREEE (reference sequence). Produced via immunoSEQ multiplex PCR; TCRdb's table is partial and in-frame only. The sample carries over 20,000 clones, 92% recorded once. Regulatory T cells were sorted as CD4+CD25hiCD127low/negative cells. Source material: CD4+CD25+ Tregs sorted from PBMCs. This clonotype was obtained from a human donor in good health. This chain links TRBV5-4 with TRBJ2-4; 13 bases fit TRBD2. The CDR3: CASSEGLAGLAKNIQYF. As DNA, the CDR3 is TGTGCCAGCAGCGAGGGACTAGCGGGACTAGCCAAAAACATTCAGTACTTC.